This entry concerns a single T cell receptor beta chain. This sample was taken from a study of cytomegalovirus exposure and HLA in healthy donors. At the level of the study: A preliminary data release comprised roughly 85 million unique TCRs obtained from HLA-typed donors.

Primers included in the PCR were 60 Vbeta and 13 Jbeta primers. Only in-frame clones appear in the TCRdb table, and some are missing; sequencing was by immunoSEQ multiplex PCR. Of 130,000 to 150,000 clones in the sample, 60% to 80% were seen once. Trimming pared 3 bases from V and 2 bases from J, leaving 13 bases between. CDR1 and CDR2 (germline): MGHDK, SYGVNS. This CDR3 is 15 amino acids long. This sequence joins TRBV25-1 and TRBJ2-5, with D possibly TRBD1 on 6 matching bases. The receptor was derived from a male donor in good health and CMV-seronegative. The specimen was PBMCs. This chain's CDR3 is CASSDTGRVQETQYF. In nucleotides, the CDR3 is TGTGCCAGCAGTGACACAGGGCGAGTTCAAGAGACCCAGTACTTC.